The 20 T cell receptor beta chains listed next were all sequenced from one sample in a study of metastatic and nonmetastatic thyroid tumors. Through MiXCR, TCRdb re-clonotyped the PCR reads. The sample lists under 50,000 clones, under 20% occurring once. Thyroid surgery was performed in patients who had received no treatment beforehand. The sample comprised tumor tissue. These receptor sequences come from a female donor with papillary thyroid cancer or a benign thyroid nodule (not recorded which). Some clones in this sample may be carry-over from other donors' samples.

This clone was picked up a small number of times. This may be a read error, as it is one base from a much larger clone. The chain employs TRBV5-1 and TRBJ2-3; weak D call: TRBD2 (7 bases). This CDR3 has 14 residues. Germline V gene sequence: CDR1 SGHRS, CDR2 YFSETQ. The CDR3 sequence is CSSSLGGLIDTQYF. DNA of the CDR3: TGCTCCAGCAGCTTGGGGGGGCTGATAGATACGCAGTATTTT.

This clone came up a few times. The DNA for the CDR3 is TGTGCCAGCAGTCTCATGACAGGGGGCACCTATGGCTACACCTTC. Translating it yields CASSLMTGGTYGYTF. The chain has TRBV27 and TRBJ1-2, with 10 bases that match TRBD1. CDR1 is MNHEY and CDR2 is SMNVEV in the germline V gene (reference sequence). Losses at the gene ends were 5 bases for V and 4 bases for J; bases not matched to a gene: 7. The CDR3 has 15 residues.

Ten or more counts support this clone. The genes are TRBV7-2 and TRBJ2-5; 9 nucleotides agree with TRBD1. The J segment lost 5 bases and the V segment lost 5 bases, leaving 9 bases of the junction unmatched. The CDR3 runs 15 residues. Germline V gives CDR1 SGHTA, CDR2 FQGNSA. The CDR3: CASSPTRTGAETQYF. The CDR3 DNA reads TGTGCCAGCAGCCCTACAAGGACAGGGGCCGAGACCCAGTACTTC.

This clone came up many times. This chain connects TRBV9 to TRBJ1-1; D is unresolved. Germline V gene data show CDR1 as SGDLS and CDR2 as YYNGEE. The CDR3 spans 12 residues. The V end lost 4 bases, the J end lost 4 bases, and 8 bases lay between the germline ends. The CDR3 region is CASSRTGTEAFF. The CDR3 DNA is TGTGCCAGCAGCAGAACGGGCACTGAAGCTTTCTTT.

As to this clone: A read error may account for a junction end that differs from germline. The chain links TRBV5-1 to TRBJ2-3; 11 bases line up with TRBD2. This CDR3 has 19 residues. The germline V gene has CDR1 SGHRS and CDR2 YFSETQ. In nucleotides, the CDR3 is TGCCCCAGCAGCGACCGACCCGGGACTAGCGGTACTAGCACAGATACGCAGTATTTT. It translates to CPSSDRPGTSGTSTDTQYF.

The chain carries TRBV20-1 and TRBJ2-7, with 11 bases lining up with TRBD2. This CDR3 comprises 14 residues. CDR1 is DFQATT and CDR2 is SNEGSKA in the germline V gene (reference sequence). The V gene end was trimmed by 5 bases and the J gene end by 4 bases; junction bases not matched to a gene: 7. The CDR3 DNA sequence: TGCAGTGCTGGACCTAGCGGGAGGCCTTACGAGCAGTACTTC. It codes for CSAGPSGRPYEQYF.

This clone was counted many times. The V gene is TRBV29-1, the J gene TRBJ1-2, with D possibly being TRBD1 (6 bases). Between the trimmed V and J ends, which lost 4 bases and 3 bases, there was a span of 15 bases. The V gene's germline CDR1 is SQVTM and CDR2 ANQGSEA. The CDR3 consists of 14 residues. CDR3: CSVVGGTRDYGYTF. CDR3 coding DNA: TGCAGCGTTGTGGGGGGCACGAGAGACTATGGCTACACCTTC.

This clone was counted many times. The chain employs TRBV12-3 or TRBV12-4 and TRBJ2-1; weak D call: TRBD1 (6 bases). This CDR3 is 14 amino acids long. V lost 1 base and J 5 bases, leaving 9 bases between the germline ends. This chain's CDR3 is CASSLGQGNNEQFF. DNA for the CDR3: TGTGCCAGCAGTTTAGGGCAGGGGAACAATGAGCAGTTCTTC.

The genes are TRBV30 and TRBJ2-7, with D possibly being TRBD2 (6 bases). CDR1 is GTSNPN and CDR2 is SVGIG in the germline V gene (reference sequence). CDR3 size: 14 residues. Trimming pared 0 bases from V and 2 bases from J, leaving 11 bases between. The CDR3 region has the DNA TGTGCCTGGAGTGTAAGGCGGGACCCCTACGAGCAGTACTTC. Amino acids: CAWSVRRDPYEQYF.

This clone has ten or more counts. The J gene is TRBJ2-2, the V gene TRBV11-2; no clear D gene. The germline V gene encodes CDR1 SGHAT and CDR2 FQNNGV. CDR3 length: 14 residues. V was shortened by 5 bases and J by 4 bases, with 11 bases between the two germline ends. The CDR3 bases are TGTGCCAGCAGCCCCAATTTGGGCACCGGGGAGCTGTTTTTT. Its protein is CASSPNLGTGELFF.

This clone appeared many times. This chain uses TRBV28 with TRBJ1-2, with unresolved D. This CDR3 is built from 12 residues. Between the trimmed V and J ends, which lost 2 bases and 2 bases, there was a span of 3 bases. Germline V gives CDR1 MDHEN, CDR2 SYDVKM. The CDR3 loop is CASSLRNYGYTF. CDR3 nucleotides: TGTGCCAGCAGTTTAAGAAACTATGGCTACACCTTC.

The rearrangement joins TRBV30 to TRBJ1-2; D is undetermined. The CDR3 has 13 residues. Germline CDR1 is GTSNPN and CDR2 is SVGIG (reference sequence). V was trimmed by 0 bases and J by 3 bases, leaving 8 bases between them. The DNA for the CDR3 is TGTGCCTGGAGTGTCTATCTACACTATGGCTACACCTTC. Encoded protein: CAWSVYLHYGYTF.

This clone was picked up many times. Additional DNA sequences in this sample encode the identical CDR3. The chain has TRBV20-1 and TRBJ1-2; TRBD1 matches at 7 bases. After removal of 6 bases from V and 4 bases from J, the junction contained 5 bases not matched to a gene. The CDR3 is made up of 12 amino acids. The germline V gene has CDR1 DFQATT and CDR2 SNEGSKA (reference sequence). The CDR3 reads CSARTGGYGYTF. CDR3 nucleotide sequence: TGCAGTGCACGGACAGGCGGCTATGGCTACACCTTC.

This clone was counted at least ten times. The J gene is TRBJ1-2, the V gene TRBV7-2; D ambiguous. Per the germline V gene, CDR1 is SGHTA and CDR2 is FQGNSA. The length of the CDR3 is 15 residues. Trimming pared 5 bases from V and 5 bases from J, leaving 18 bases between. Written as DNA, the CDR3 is TGTGCCAGCAGCAGCGGCCGGGGAAGCCTATATGGCTACACCTTC. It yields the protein CASSSGRGSLYGYTF.

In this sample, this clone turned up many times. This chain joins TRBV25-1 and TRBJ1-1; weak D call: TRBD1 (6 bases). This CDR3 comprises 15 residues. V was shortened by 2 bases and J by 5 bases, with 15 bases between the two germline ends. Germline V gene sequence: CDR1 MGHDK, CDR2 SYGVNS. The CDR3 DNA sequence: TGTGCCAGCAGTGAAGGGGGCGCAGGAACAACTGAAGCTTTCTTT. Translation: CASSEGGAGTTEAFF.

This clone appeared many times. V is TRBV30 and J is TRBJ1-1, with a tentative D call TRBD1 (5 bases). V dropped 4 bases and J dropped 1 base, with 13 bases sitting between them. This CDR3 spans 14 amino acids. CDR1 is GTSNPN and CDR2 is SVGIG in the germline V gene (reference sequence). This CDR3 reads CAWTPGHRNTEAFF. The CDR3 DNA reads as TGTGCCTGGACCCCAGGGCATAGGAACACTGAAGCTTTCTTT.

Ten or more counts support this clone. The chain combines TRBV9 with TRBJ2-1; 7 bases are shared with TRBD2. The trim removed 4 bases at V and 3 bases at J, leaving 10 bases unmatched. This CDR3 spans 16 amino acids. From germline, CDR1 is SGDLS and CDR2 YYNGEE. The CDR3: CASSPGSSGHYNEQFF. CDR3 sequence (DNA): TGTGCCAGCAGCCCTGGTTCTAGCGGACACTACAATGAGCAGTTCTTC.

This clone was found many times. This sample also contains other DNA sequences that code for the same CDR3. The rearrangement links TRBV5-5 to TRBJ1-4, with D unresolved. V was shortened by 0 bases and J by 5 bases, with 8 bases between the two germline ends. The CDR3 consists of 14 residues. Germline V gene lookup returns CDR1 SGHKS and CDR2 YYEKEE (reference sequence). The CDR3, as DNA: TGTGCCAGCAGCTTGGAGTCCGGGAATGAAAAACTGTTTTTT. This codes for CASSLESGNEKLFF.

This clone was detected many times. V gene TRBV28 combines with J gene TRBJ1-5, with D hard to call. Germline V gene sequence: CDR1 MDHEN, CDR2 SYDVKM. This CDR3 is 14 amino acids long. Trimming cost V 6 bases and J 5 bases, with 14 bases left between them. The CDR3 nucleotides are TGTGCCAGCAGCCCAGCCCCCCAGTATCAGCCCCAGCATTTT. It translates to CASSPAPQYQPQHF.

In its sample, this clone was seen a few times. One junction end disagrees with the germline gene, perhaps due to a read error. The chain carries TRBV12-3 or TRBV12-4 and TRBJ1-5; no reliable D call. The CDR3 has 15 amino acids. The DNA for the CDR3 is TGTGCCAGCAGTTTACGTGGTGTGGGCAATCAGCCCCATCATTTT. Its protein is CASSLRGVGNQPHHF.